The rows below give T cell receptor beta chains drawn from one sample of a study of cytomegalovirus exposure and HLA in healthy donors. TCRdb's table, derived via immunoSEQ multiplex PCR, lists solely in-frame clones and lacks some. The table records about 170,000 clones, roughly 75% of them present only once. The sequenced material came from PBMCs. All receptors derive from a woman between 45 and 65 years old in good health and CMV-seropositive. CDR3s include the opening cysteine and the closing phenylalanine or tryptophan. Each record gives: clone size, J gene, V gene, D gene, CDR3 protein, CDR3 DNA. A D gene is named only where the DNA matches it firmly. Expanded clones are given a class, and other clones once, few, many or no size at all.

clone_size: .
j_call: TRBJ1-2
v_call: TRBV18
d_call: .
cdr3_aa: CASSPSSGAGGYTF
cdr3_nt: TGTGCCAGCTCACCAAGTTCGGGAGCGGGCGGCTACACCTTC

clone_size: .
j_call: TRBJ1-5
v_call: TRBV19
d_call: TRBD1
cdr3_aa: CASSIWTGDQPQHF
cdr3_nt: TGTGCCAGTAGTATTTGGACAGGGGATCAGCCCCAGCATTTT

clone_size: .
j_call: TRBJ2-3
v_call: TRBV14
d_call: .
cdr3_aa: CASSFRTGPARTDTQYF
cdr3_nt: TGTGCCAGCAGCTTTAGAACAGGGCCGGCCCGCACAGATACGCAGTATTTT

clone_size: .
j_call: TRBJ2-5
v_call: TRBV5-4
d_call: .
cdr3_aa: CASSSPGRAEETQYF
cdr3_nt: TGTGCCAGCAGCTCGCCGGGCAGGGCAGAAGAGACCCAGTACTTC

clone_size: .
j_call: TRBJ2-7
v_call: TRBV6-5
d_call: .
cdr3_aa: CASSYSHSTYEQYF
cdr3_nt: TGTGCCAGCAGTTACTCGCACAGTACCTACGAGCAGTACTTC

clone_size: .
j_call: TRBJ2-1
v_call: TRBV7-3
d_call: TRBD2
cdr3_aa: CASSFAGVYNEQFF
cdr3_nt: TGTGCCAGCAGCTTTGCGGGAGTGTACAATGAGCAGTTCTTC

clone_size: few
j_call: TRBJ2-2
v_call: TRBV9
d_call: .
cdr3_aa: CASSPGVQGTGELFF
cdr3_nt: TGTGCCAGCAGCCCGGGGGTCCAAGGCACCGGGGAGCTGTTTTTT

clone_size: .
j_call: TRBJ2-7
v_call: TRBV9
d_call: .
cdr3_aa: CASSVGDTSSYEQYF
cdr3_nt: TGTGCCAGCAGCGTAGGGGACACGAGCTCCTACGAGCAGTACTTC

clone_size: .
j_call: TRBJ2-5
v_call: TRBV29-1
d_call: .
cdr3_aa: CSVGRNTAGETQYF
cdr3_nt: TGCAGCGTGGGCCGGAACACCGCAGGAGAGACCCAGTACTTC

clone_size: .
j_call: TRBJ2-5
v_call: TRBV29-1
d_call: .
cdr3_aa: CSVERGQTQYF
cdr3_nt: TGCAGCGTTGAGCGGGGACAGACCCAGTACTTC

clone_size: .
j_call: TRBJ2-5
v_call: TRBV28
d_call: .
cdr3_aa: CASSSHGQETQYF
cdr3_nt: TGTGCCAGCAGTTCCCACGGCCAAGAGACCCAGTACTTC

clone_size: .
j_call: TRBJ2-7
v_call: TRBV9
d_call: .
cdr3_aa: CASSPPSYEQYF
cdr3_nt: TGTGCCAGCAGCCCCCCGAGCTACGAGCAGTACTTC

clone_size: .
j_call: TRBJ2-1
v_call: TRBV18
d_call: TRBD1
cdr3_aa: CASSGTGKDNEQFF
cdr3_nt: TGTGCCAGCTCAGGGACAGGGAAGGACAATGAGCAGTTCTTC

clone_size: .
j_call: TRBJ2-6
v_call: TRBV6-5
d_call: .
cdr3_aa: CASSSTGESGANVLTF
cdr3_nt: TGTGCCAGCAGTTCTACCGGAGAGTCTGGGGCCAACGTCCTGACTTTC